The 31 T cell receptor beta chains given below trace back to one sample, sequenced in a study. TCRdb re-analysed the RT-PCR reads in MiXCR, keeping a single row per CDR3 protein. The repertoire holds about 680,000 distinct CDR3 sequences, with 11% to 15% as singletons. Sequencing was carried out using memory CD4+ T cells from blood. These receptors originate from a female donor in good health, serving as a healthy control.

In its sample, this clonotype was seen a few times. The chain couples TRBV5-1 to TRBJ2-3; possibly TRBD1 or TRBD2 for D (5 bases each). The CDR3 is 13 amino acids. The V gene's germline CDR1 is SGHRS and CDR2 YFSETQ. V lost 6 bases and J 4 bases, leaving 12 bases between the germline ends. The CDR3 reads CASNGQGADTQYF. As DNA, the CDR3 is TGCGCCAGCAACGGGCAGGGAGCAGATACGCAGTATTTT.

The rearrangement joins TRBV20-1 to TRBJ1-4; weak D call: TRBD1 (5 bases). The V and J ends lost 6 bases and 3 bases respectively, with 14 bases between them. The CDR3 contains 14 residues. From germline, CDR1 is DFQATT and CDR2 SNEGSKA (reference sequence). CDR3 sequence: CSARSREPNEKLFF. The DNA of the CDR3 is TGCAGTGCGCGGTCCAGGGAACCTAATGAAAAACTGTTTTTT.

At least ten counts were recorded for this clonotype. V and J are TRBV20-1 and TRBJ2-1; TRBD1 might be the D (7 bases). This CDR3 has 12 residues. With 6 bases removed from V and 7 bases from J, the gap between germline ends came to 13 bases. Germline V gene data show CDR1 as DFQATT and CDR2 as SNEGSKA (reference sequence). CDR3 region: CSALAGGNEQFF. DNA of the CDR3: TGCAGTGCACTAGCAGGGGGGAATGAGCAGTTCTTC.

The table lists this clonotype with a few counts. This chain connects TRBV7-3 to TRBJ2-3; 11 bases are shared with TRBD2. Unmatched junction bases numbered 5, after V lost 3 bases and J lost 6 bases. The CDR3 is 15 amino acids. Germline CDR1 reads SGHTA; CDR2 reads FQGTGA. CDR3 DNA sequence: TGTGCCAGCAGCTTTGGAACTAGCGGGAGTGATACGCAGTATTTT. This sequence encodes CASSFGTSGSDTQYF. Supplemented by reference TRBV7-3 and TRBJ2-3, the full variable domain reads GAGVSQTPSNKVTEKGKYVELRCDPISGHTALYWYRQSLGQGPEFLIYFQGTGAADDSGLPNDRFFAVRPEGSVSTLKIQRTERGDSAVYLCASSFGTSGSDTQYFGPGTRLTVL.

This chain connects TRBV4-2 to TRBJ2-3; D ambiguous. CDR3 length: 15 amino acids. CDR1 and CDR2 from the germline V gene are LGHNA and YNFKEQ. The V end lost 2 bases, the J end lost 2 bases, and 11 bases lay between the germline ends. The CDR3 loop is CASSQPTDLTDTQYF. The CDR3 bases are TGTGCCAGCAGCCAACCGACGGACCTCACAGATACGCAGTATTTT.

The table lists this clonotype with a few counts. The rearrangement uses TRBV12-3 or TRBV12-4 and TRBJ2-1; the D is unclear. This CDR3 has 12 residues. Trimming shortened V by 6 bases and J by 5 bases, and 8 bases separated the two germline ends. CDR3 nucleotide sequence: TGTGCCAGCAGGAACTCTAACAATGAGCAGTTCTTC. Encoded protein: CASRNSNNEQFF.

V gene TRBV4-3 combines with J gene TRBJ1-3; 8 nucleotides agree with TRBD1. With 0 bases clipped from V and 7 bases from J, the junction kept 14 bases outside the gene matches. CDR3 length: 18 residues. Germline V gives CDR1 LGHNA, CDR2 YSLEER. The DNA of the CDR3 is TGCGCCAGCAGCCAAGAAGGCGGAGACAGGGGTTATTCGAACACCATATATTTT. Translated: CASSQEGGDRGYSNTIYF.

The chain combines TRBV6-6 with TRBJ1-4; D ambiguous. V was trimmed by 5 bases and J by 6 bases, leaving 10 bases between them. Germline CDR1 reads MNHNY; CDR2 reads SVGAGI (reference sequence). The CDR3 extends over 13 amino acids. CDR3 protein: CASSQTSDEKLFF. CDR3 nucleotide sequence: TGTGCCAGCAGTCAGACATCGGATGAAAAACTGTTTTTT.

The V and J genes are TRBV6-6 and TRBJ1-5; D remains ambiguous. This CDR3 spans 14 amino acids. Trimming stripped 8 bases from V and 4 bases from J, with 15 bases between. CDR1 is MNHNY and CDR2 is SVGAGI in the germline V gene (reference sequence). CDR3 protein: CASRRAEINQPQHF. In DNA, the CDR3 is TGTGCCAGCCGCCGTGCGGAAATTAATCAGCCCCAGCATTTT.

This clonotype showed up just a few times. The genes are TRBV7-2 and TRBJ2-3; TRBD2 matches at 7 bases. V lost 7 bases to trimming and J lost 0 bases; unmatched junction nucleotides: 4. CDR1 and CDR2 from the germline V gene are SGHTA and FQGNSA. This CDR3 is 14 amino acids long. CDR3 DNA sequence: TGTGCCAGCACCGGGGGGTTGAGCACAGATACGCAGTATTTT. This translates into CASTGGLSTDTQYF. Filled out from reference TRBV7-2 and TRBJ2-3, the complete variable domain reads GAGVSQSPSNKVTEKGKDVELRCDPISGHTALYWYRQSLGQGLEFLIYFQGNSAPDKSGLPSDRFSAERTGGSVSTLTIQRTQQEDSAVYLCASTGGLSTDTQYFGPGTRLTVL.

This clonotype showed up just a few times. The chain employs TRBV5-1 and TRBJ2-5; TRBD1 agrees at 7 bases. J lost 5 bases, V lost 3 bases, and 10 bases had no gene match. Germline CDR1 and CDR2: SGHRS and YFSETQ. This CDR3 contains 15 residues. This CDR3 reads CASSSRTGIRETQYF. The CDR3 DNA sequence: TGCGCCAGCAGCTCCCGGACAGGAATAAGGGAGACCCAGTACTTC.

The table lists this clonotype with a few counts. The chain uses TRBV24-1 and TRBJ2-7; D gene unclear. The CDR3 sequence is 11 residues long. Trimming removed 5 bases from V and 5 bases from J, with 6 bases in between. Germline V gives CDR1 KGHDR, CDR2 SFDVKD. CDR3 DNA sequence: TGTGCCACCAGTGCAAAAAACGAGCAGTACTTC. It yields the protein CATSAKNEQYF.

The rearrangement joins TRBV5-1 to TRBJ2-3; D not resolved. CDR3 size: 13 residues. V lost 4 bases, J lost 5 bases, and 11 bases lay in between. Germline V gene sequence: CDR1 SGHRS, CDR2 YFSETQ. The CDR3 spells CASSAAHGDTQYF. CDR3 in DNA: TGCGCCAGCAGCGCGGCCCACGGAGATACGCAGTATTTT.

This chain joins TRBV20-1 and TRBJ2-5; D gene ambiguous. Germline V gene lookup returns CDR1 DFQATT and CDR2 SNEGSKA (reference sequence). V shed 0 bases and J shed 5 bases, with 13 bases lying between them. The CDR3 sequence is 14 residues long. In DNA form, the CDR3 reads TGCAGTGCTAGAGAGGCCCACGGAGTTGAGACCCAGTACTTC. It yields the protein CSAREAHGVETQYF.

This clonotype was found many times. The chain links TRBV4-2 to TRBJ2-3; tentatively, D is TRBD2 (5 bases). The germline V and J ends were trimmed by 3 bases and 8 bases, with 9 bases remaining between them. Looked up from germline, CDR1 is LGHNA and CDR2 is YNFKEQ. The CDR3 length is 12 residues. CDR3 coding DNA: TGTGCCAGCAGCCAGGACGGAGGTACGCAGTATTTT. This encodes CASSQDGGTQYF.

This clonotype was seen at least ten times. The rearrangement joins TRBV12-3 or TRBV12-4 to TRBJ2-7; no firm D call. The CDR3 spans 14 residues. The V end lost 1 base, the J end lost 3 bases, and 10 bases lay between the germline ends. The CDR3 DNA follows: TGTGCCAGCAGTTTAGGGGTCTCCCGCTACGAGCAGTACTTC. Translating it yields CASSLGVSRYEQYF.

This clonotype was recorded many times. The chain combines TRBV27 with TRBJ2-2; no clear D gene. Germline V gene lookup returns CDR1 MNHEY and CDR2 SMNVEV (reference sequence). The V and J ends lost 3 bases and 5 bases respectively, with 10 bases between them. CDR3 size: 14 residues. CDR3 sequence (DNA): TGTGCCAGCAGTTTCGGTCGGGCAACCGGGGAGCTGTTTTTT. The encoded protein is CASSFGRATGELFF.

A few counts support this clonotype. The chain links TRBV9 to TRBJ1-1; the D gene is possibly TRBD1 (5 bases). The CDR3 spans 14 residues. V dropped 5 bases and J dropped 1 base, with 12 bases sitting between them. The germline CDR1 and CDR2 sequences are SGDLS and YYNGEE. This CDR3 is CASSTGTENTEAFF. CDR3 nucleotides: TGTGCCAGCAGTACCGGGACTGAGAACACTGAAGCTTTCTTT.

This clonotype was recorded a few times. The chain uses TRBV20-1 and TRBJ2-5; D unclear. V lost 0 bases to trimming and J lost 4 bases, with 15 bases between them. The CDR3 is 15 amino acids. From germline, CDR1 is DFQATT and CDR2 SNEGSKA (reference sequence). CDR3 residues: CSARDPVTASETQYF. The CDR3 DNA reads TGCAGTGCTAGAGATCCAGTTACCGCCTCAGAGACCCAGTACTTC.

The J gene is TRBJ1-3, the V gene TRBV12-3 or TRBV12-4; D is perhaps TRBD1 (5 bases). The CDR3 runs to 14 residues. Trimming removed 7 bases at V and 3 bases at J, with 13 bases between. Here the CDR3 DNA reads TGTGCCAGCACCACTCAGGGAGGTGGAAACACCATATATTTT. Its protein is CASTTQGGGNTIYF.

This clonotype was counted only a few times. This rearrangement joins TRBV7-2 to TRBJ1-5, with D perhaps matching TRBD1 (5 bases). Germline V gene sequence: CDR1 SGHTA, CDR2 FQGNSA. The CDR3 contains 15 residues. The V end was cut by 6 bases, the J end by 6 bases, with 18 bases between. Here the CDR3 reads CASRQDEGIFQPQHF. The CDR3 DNA sequence: TGTGCCAGCAGACAGGACGAGGGGATCTTTCAGCCCCAGCATTTT.

The V call is TRBV2, the J call TRBJ1-2; no definite D call. The CDR3 runs 14 residues. Germline V gene lookup returns CDR1 SNHLY and CDR2 FYNNEI. V dropped 3 bases and J dropped 4 bases, with 12 bases sitting between them. The chain's CDR3 is CASSELPISYGYTF. The CDR3 nucleotides read TGTGCCAGCAGTGAGCTCCCAATCAGCTATGGCTACACCTTC.

The CDR3 is CSASFRAGNTIYF. The CDR3 nucleotides read TGCAGTGCTAGTTTCAGGGCTGGAAACACCATATATTTT. V usage is TRBV20-1 and J usage is TRBJ1-3, with a possible D match to TRBD1 (5 bases). Germline CDR1 is DFQATT and CDR2 is SNEGSKA (reference sequence). The ends were cut back, 3 bases at V and 2 bases at J, with 8 bases in the middle. CDR3 length: 13 residues.

The J gene is TRBJ2-7, the V gene TRBV27, with TRBD2 matching over 9 bases. With V trimmed by 2 bases and J by 2 bases, 4 bases remained unmatched. Germline-derived CDR1 and CDR2 are MNHEY and SMNVEV (reference sequence). The CDR3 has 15 amino acids. The CDR3 region is CASSLRLAEPYEQYF. The CDR3 region has the DNA TGTGCCAGCAGTTTAAGACTAGCGGAGCCCTACGAGCAGTACTTC.

The gene calls are TRBV11-2 and TRBJ1-1; D gene unclear. V lost 1 base to trimming and J lost 5 bases, with 8 bases between them. CDR1 SGHAT and CDR2 FQNNGV come from the germline V gene. CDR3 length: 13 residues. The CDR3 coding sequence is TGTGCCAGCAGCTTAGTGGTCTCTACTGAAGCTTTCTTT. This gives the protein CASSLVVSTEAFF.

This clonotype was observed many times. The genes are TRBV6-2 or TRBV6-3 and TRBJ2-5; possibly TRBD2 for D (6 bases). Trimming left V 6 bases short and J 1 base short, with 12 bases between. Germline V CDR1 and CDR2: MNHEY, SVGEGT. The CDR3 consists of 14 residues. The CDR3 nucleotides read TGTGCCAGCAGAAAGAGTAGCGGCCAAGAGACCCAGTACTTC. Its translation: CASRKSSGQETQYF.

This clonotype has just a few counts. The chain links TRBV18 to TRBJ2-3; no clear D. Trimming took 1 base from V and 0 from J, leaving 11 bases between them. The CDR3 spans 16 residues. Germline loops: CDR1 KGHSH, CDR2 LQKENI. In nucleotides, the CDR3 is TGTGCCAGCTCACCACTAGGTTTCCCCAGCACAGATACGCAGTATTTT. Its protein product is CASSPLGFPSTDTQYF.

This clonotype showed up just once. The chain carries TRBV11-2 and TRBJ1-2; no clear D. Germline V CDR1 and CDR2: SGHAT, FQNNGV. The CDR3 consists of 16 residues. V lost 5 bases to trimming and J lost 2 bases, with 18 bases between them. The CDR3 region has the DNA TGTGCCAGCAGCCGGTCGACTGCTGAGAGCAACTATGGCTACACCTTC. Its protein is CASSRSTAESNYGYTF.

This clonotype has a count of ten or more. J is TRBJ2-1 and V is TRBV12-3 or TRBV12-4, with D possibly TRBD1 on 6 matching bases. Trimming took off 7 bases at V and 9 bases at J, with 22 bases between the two ends. The CDR3 runs 15 residues. The CDR3 sequence: CASTLGATFGGEQFF. The CDR3 bases are TGTGCCAGCACCCTGGGGGCTACCTTCGGCGGTGAGCAGTTCTTC.

This clonotype came up a few times. This chain joins TRBV10-3 and TRBJ2-2, with D hard to call. This CDR3 has 13 residues. From germline, CDR1 is ENHRY and CDR2 SYGVKD. Trimming took 0 bases from V and 6 from J, leaving 5 bases between them. In nucleotides, the CDR3 is TGTGCCATCAGTGAGTCGATTCCCGGGGAGCTGTTTTTT. Residues: CAISESIPGELFF.

This clonotype was observed many times. This chain uses TRBV6-5 with TRBJ1-6; D uncertain. Germline V gives CDR1 MNHEY, CDR2 SVGAGI. CDR3 size: 15 residues. The V and J ends lost 5 bases and 5 bases respectively, with 13 bases between them. CDR3 amino acids: CASSPKAPHNSPLHF. DNA for the CDR3: TGTGCCAGCAGTCCCAAGGCACCCCATAATTCACCCCTCCACTTT.